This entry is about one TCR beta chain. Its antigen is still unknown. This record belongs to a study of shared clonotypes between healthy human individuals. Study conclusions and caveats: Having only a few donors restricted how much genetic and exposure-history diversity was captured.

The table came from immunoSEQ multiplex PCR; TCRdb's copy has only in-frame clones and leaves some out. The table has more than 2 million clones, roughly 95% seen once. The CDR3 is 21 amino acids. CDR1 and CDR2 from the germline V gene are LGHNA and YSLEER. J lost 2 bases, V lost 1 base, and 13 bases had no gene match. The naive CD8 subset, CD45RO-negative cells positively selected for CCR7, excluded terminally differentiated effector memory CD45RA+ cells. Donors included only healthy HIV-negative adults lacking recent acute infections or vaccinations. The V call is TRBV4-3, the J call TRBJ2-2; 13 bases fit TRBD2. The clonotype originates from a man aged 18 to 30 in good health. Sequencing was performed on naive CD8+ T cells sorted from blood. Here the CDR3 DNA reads TGCGCCAGCAGCCAAGCCCAAGGACTAGCGGGAGTTTACATCAACACCGGGGAGCTGTTTTTT. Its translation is CASSQAQGLAGVYINTGELFF.